A single sample is the source of the 21 T cell receptor beta chains below, sequenced in a study of T cells after posttransplantation cyclophosphamide. Some clones are missing from TCRdb's copy, which holds only in-frame ones; the method was immunoSEQ multiplex PCR. The sample includes 3,000 to 4,000 clones, approximately 67% of them seen just once. Sample: memory CD8+ T cells sorted from blood. The receptors come from a young man in good health and a related stem cell transplant donor.

This clone is a singleton in its sample. The sample holds other DNA sequences that translate to the same CDR3. This rearrangement joins TRBV6-4 to TRBJ2-3, with TRBD2 matching over 11 bases. The CDR3 runs to 16 residues. Looked up from germline, CDR1 is MRHNA and CDR2 is SNTAGT. J was trimmed by 6 bases and V by 2 bases; bases with no gene match: 7. The CDR3 protein is CASSDGSGGAPDTQYF. The DNA for the CDR3 is TGTGCCAGCAGTGACGGTAGCGGGGGGGCCCCCGATACGCAGTATTTT.

This clone is a singleton in its sample. This chain joins TRBV5-1 and TRBJ2-2; 12 bases are shared with TRBD2. Looked up from germline, CDR1 is SGHRS and CDR2 is YFSETQ. V lost 0 bases, J lost 8 bases, and 11 bases stayed unmatched. CDR3 size: 18 residues. This chain's CDR3 is CASSLGLAGDLVEGELFF. The CDR3 nucleotides read TGCGCCAGCAGCTTGGGACTAGCGGGGGACCTCGTTGAGGGGGAGCTGTTTTTT.

The chain employs TRBV7-9 and TRBJ2-2, with 8 bases identical to TRBD2. The germline V gene has CDR1 SEHNR and CDR2 FQNEAQ (reference sequence). The V and J ends lost 3 bases and 4 bases, in that order; junction bases with no gene match: 7. CDR3 length: 16 residues. This chain's CDR3 is CASSFPGGEATGELFF. The CDR3 DNA is TGTGCCAGCAGCTTCCCGGGGGGGGAGGCCACCGGGGAGCTGTTTTTT.

The V gene is TRBV5-6, the J gene TRBJ1-5; D not certain. CDR1 is SGHDT and CDR2 is YYEEEE in the germline V gene. This CDR3 contains 16 residues. The V and J ends lost 0 bases and 0 bases respectively, with 10 bases between them. The DNA of the CDR3 is TGTGCCAGCAGCTTGGCGGCTCAGGTTAGCAATCAGCCCCAGCATTTT. This encodes CASSLAAQVSNQPQHF.

The chain joins TRBV5-1 to TRBJ2-2, with D unclear. This CDR3 is 14 amino acids long. CDR1 is SGHRS and CDR2 is YFSETQ in the germline V gene. V was cut by 1 base and J by 0 bases, with 4 bases left in between. Here the CDR3 reads CASSLSSNTGELFF. CDR3 nucleotides: TGCGCCAGCAGCTTGTCATCGAACACCGGGGAGCTGTTTTTT.

To note about this clone: With a much larger clone just one base away, this may be a read error. This rearrangement joins TRBV27 to TRBJ2-7, with 8 nucleotides matching TRBD1. The ends lost 7 bases at V and 4 bases at J; junction bases unmatched: 12. The CDR3 is made up of 15 amino acids. Germline V lookup: CDR1 MNHEY, CDR2 SMNVEV (reference sequence). This CDR3 reads CASNPNRGWKYEQYF. The CDR3 DNA sequence: TGTGCCAGCAATCCGAACAGGGGGTGGAAATACGAGCAGTACTTC.

This clone came up once. The DNA of the CDR3 is TGTGCCAGCAGTGACTCGGCGGGGCGGGCCACAGATACGCAGTATTTT. It translates to CASSDSAGRATDTQYF. The chain joins TRBV6-4 to TRBJ2-3; possibly TRBD2 for D (6 bases). Trimming stripped 0 bases from V and 2 bases from J, with 12 bases between. This CDR3 region has 16 residues. The germline gives CDR1 MRHNA, CDR2 SNTAGT.

The chain has TRBV10-3 and TRBJ1-2; 8 bases are shared with TRBD1. V was clipped by 2 bases and J by 4 bases; unmatched bases: 9. The CDR3 is 16 amino acids. Per the germline V gene, CDR1 is ENHRY and CDR2 is SYGVKD. The CDR3 region is CAISEGGAGGPYGYTF. CDR3 bases: TGTGCCATCAGTGAGGGGGGGGCAGGGGGCCCCTATGGCTACACCTTC.

J is TRBJ2-5 and V is TRBV6-1; possible D gene TRBD1, 6 bases. CDR3 length equals 14 residues. CDR1 MNHNS and CDR2 SASEGT come from the germline V gene. V lost 8 bases to trimming and J lost 0 bases, with 13 bases between them. CDR3 sequence: CASGGGSDQETQYF. The CDR3 region has the DNA TGTGCCAGCGGGGGCGGGTCCGACCAAGAGACCCAGTACTTC.

This clone occurred a few times. The V gene is TRBV6-5, the J gene TRBJ2-7, with a weak D call TRBD2 (6 bases). CDR1 is MNHEY, CDR2 SVGAGI, per germline. Trimming shortened V by 5 bases and J by 3 bases, and 14 bases separated the two germline ends. This CDR3 has 14 residues. The CDR3 here is CASSGGVVGYEQYF. In DNA form, the CDR3 reads TGTGCCAGCAGTGGAGGGGTTGTCGGCTACGAGCAGTACTTC.

The V gene is TRBV9, the J gene TRBJ2-2, with a tentative D call TRBD1 (5 bases). Germline CDR1 SGDLS, CDR2 YYNGEE. CDR3 length: 13 amino acids. Between the trimmed V and J ends, which lost 6 bases and 1 base, there was a span of 7 bases. The CDR3 sequence is CASKGQNTGELFF. DNA of the CDR3: TGTGCCAGCAAAGGACAGAACACCGGGGAGCTGTTTTTT.

The chain's CDR3 is CASRKGAAEAFF. The CDR3 coding sequence is TGTGCCAGCAGGAAAGGGGCGGCTGAAGCTTTCTTT. The chain recombines TRBV7-9 with TRBJ1-1; tentative D call: TRBD1 (5 bases). V was cut by 6 bases and J by 6 bases, with 11 bases left in between. This CDR3 has 12 residues. Germline values: CDR1 SEHNR, CDR2 FQNEAQ (reference sequence). Full variable domain (missing parts from reference TRBV7-9 and TRBJ1-1): DTGVSQNPRHKITKRGQNVTFRCDPISEHNRLYWYRQTLGQGPEFLTYFQNEAQLEKSRLLSDRFSAERPKGSFSTLEIQRTEQGDSAMYLCASRKGAAEAFFGQGTRLTVV.

The V call is TRBV21-1, the J call TRBJ2-7; the table gives TRBD1 as D, unverified against the DNA. TRBV21-1 is a recognized pseudogene. This CDR3 has 16 amino acids. The CDR3 bases are TGTGCCAGCAGCACAGCGTTGGACAGGTGCTCCTACGAGCAGTACTTC. This codes for CASSTALDRCSYEQYF.

This clone is a singleton in its sample. The chain couples TRBV13 to TRBJ2-5; D possibly corresponds to TRBD2 (7 bases). CDR1 is PRHDT, CDR2 FYEKMQ, per germline (reference sequence). This CDR3 has 14 residues. V shed 5 bases and J shed 1 base, with 11 bases lying between them. The CDR3 here is CASSIRGGQETQYF. The CDR3 DNA sequence: TGTGCCAGCAGCATTAGGGGGGGCCAAGAGACCCAGTACTTC.

There are a few counts of this clone. J is TRBJ1-1 and V is TRBV6-5, with D unresolved. Trimming took 5 bases from V and 5 from J, leaving 12 bases between them. The germline V gene has CDR1 MNHEY and CDR2 SVGAGI. This CDR3 contains 13 residues. DNA for the CDR3: TGTGCCAGCAGTCAACCAGAGACAACTGAAGCTTTCTTT. Translated: CASSQPETTEAFF.

Written as DNA, the CDR3 is TGTGCCAGCACCCTCCGACAGGGCACCTCCTACGAGCAGTACTTC. Translated, it gives CASTLRQGTSYEQYF. J is TRBJ2-7 and V is TRBV27; the match to TRBD1 covers 7 bases. The CDR3 consists of 15 residues. CDR1 and CDR2 (germline): MNHEY, SMNVEV (reference sequence). With 7 bases clipped from V and 0 bases from J, the junction kept 9 bases outside the gene matches.

The rearrangement joins TRBV14 to TRBJ1-2; the D is unclear. Germline assignment: CDR1 SGHDN and CDR2 FVKESK. The germline V and J ends were trimmed by 1 base and 1 base, with 4 bases remaining between them. This CDR3 spans 13 amino acids. CDR3 amino acids: CASSQGGNYGYTF. In DNA, the CDR3 is TGTGCCAGCAGCCAAGGCGGTAACTATGGCTACACCTTC. Full variable domain (missing parts from reference TRBV14 and TRBJ1-2): EAGVTQFPSHSVIEKGQTVTLRCDPISGHDNLYWYRRVMGKEIKFLLHFVKESKQDESGMPNNRFLAERTGGTYSTLKVQPAELEDSGVYFCASSQGGNYGYTFGSGTRLTVV.

The chain uses TRBV28 and TRBJ2-7, with 10 bases fitting TRBD2. The V gene's germline CDR1 is MDHEN and CDR2 SYDVKM. The CDR3 is 15 residues long. The V gene end was trimmed by 4 bases and the J gene end by 12 bases; junction bases not matched to a gene: 15. This chain's CDR3 is CASSSPTSGLLARYF. The CDR3 DNA sequence: TGTGCCAGCAGTTCCCCGACTAGCGGGCTTCTCGCGCGGTACTTC.

This clone was counted only a few times. The V and J genes are TRBV4-3 and TRBJ1-2, with D tentatively TRBD1 (6 bases). CDR1 and CDR2 (germline): LGHNA, YSLEER. This CDR3 is 14 amino acids long. V was shortened by 4 bases and J by 5 bases, with 14 bases between the two germline ends. CDR3 sequence (DNA): TGCGCCAGCAGCCTCAATCTAGGGGGTTATGGCTACACCTTC. Protein: CASSLNLGGYGYTF.

The chain links TRBV27 to TRBJ2-5, with 10 bases aligning to TRBD1. The J call may be mistaken, given a closer DNA end match to TRBJ2-7. The V gene's germline CDR1 is MNHEY and CDR2 SMNVEV (reference sequence). CDR3 size: 16 residues. The CDR3 nucleotides are TGTGCCAGCAGTGGACAGGGGGTCTCCTACTCCTACGAGCAGTACTTC. Translation gives CASSGQGVSYSYEQYF.

The chain uses TRBV15 and TRBJ2-7; 9 bases are shared with TRBD1. The CDR3 is 14 residues long. Germline assignment: CDR1 LNHNV and CDR2 YYDKDF (reference sequence). Trimming at V came to 5 bases and at J to 5 bases, leaving 7 bases not matched to a gene. The CDR3, as DNA: TGTGCCACCAGCCCGGGGACAGGGAAAAACGAGCAGTACTTC. Translating gives CATSPGTGKNEQYF.